This T cell receptor (beta chain) appears in the sequencing data of a study of blood T cell repertoires in COVID-19. Study-level background: From T cells, B-cell-depleted T cells, or PBMCs came the material, which was cDNA or gDNA.

This clone was seen once. The CDR3 is made up of 14 amino acids. Germline CDR1 and CDR2: SGHVS and FQNEAQ. V was pared by 3 bases and J by 10 bases, with 8 bases of the junction left unmatched. As processed by the authors: For nucleated cells, counts were estimated from reference gene primer amplification. TCRdb's copy holds only in-frame clones and misses some; the assay was immunoSEQ multiplex PCR. V and J calls and clone size come straight from that table; D and trimming were deduced from the DNA. The table has about 160,000 clones, 82% seen once. The receptor was derived from a woman aged 40 to 50 with COVID-19, enrolled during active disease. Source material: peripheral blood. The chain joins TRBV7-8 to TRBJ2-1; TRBD1 aligns across 8 bases. The DNA of the CDR3 is TGTGCCAGCAGCTTTCGACAGGGGCCCAGGGAGCAGTTCTTC. This codes for CASSFRQGPREQFF.